These T cell receptor beta chains were read from a single sample in a study of blood T cell repertoires in COVID-19. Clones were sequenced by immunoSEQ multiplex PCR, and TCRdb holds only the in-frame ones, with some missing. The table records a few hundred thousand clones, about 87% of them present only once. Material for sequencing was PBMCs or T cells enriched from blood (not recorded which). These receptors originate from a woman aged 50 to 65 who had recovered from COVID-19. The CDR3 runs from the conserved cysteine through the conserved F or W. A D gene is named only where the DNA matches it firmly. Expanded clones get a size class; other rows say once, few or many, or leave the size out.

DNA: TGTGCCAGCAGTTTAAAGAACAGGGAGCAGTACTTC; CDR3: CASSLKNREQYF; J: TRBJ2-7; size: .; D: .; V: TRBV28
DNA: TGTGCCAGTAGTATACCGGGACAGGGGTACAATGAGCAGTTCTTC; CDR3: CASSIPGQGYNEQFF; J: TRBJ2-1; size: .; D: TRBD1; V: TRBV19
DNA: TGCAGCTACCAGACTAGCGGGATGTACGAGCAGTACTTC; CDR3: CSYQTSGMYEQYF; J: TRBJ2-7; size: .; D: TRBD2; V: TRBV29-1
DNA: TGCGCCAGCAGCGCAGTACCGACAGGGCCTGGAAACACCATATATTTT; CDR3: CASSAVPTGPGNTIYF; J: TRBJ1-3; size: once; D: TRBD1; V: TRBV5-1
DNA: TGTGCCAGCAGTTTATCAGTCAGGGAGCAGTACTTC; CDR3: CASSLSVREQYF; J: TRBJ2-7; size: .; D: .; V: TRBV28
DNA: TGTGCCAGCTCACCACCGCGGCGAGGGACAGATACGCAGTATTTT; CDR3: CASSPPRRGTDTQYF; J: TRBJ2-3; size: .; D: .; V: TRBV18
DNA: TGCGCCAGCAGGTCCCAGGGGGCCGGTAATGAAAAACTGTTTTTT; CDR3: CASRSQGAGNEKLFF; J: TRBJ1-4; size: .; D: TRBD1; V: TRBV5-1
DNA: TGCGCCAGCACCTCGACTACGCCCCAATCCGGTGAGCAGTTCTTC; CDR3: CASTSTTPQSGEQFF; J: TRBJ2-1; size: .; D: .; V: TRBV5-1
DNA: TGTGCCAGCAGTCAGGGACAGGGGAACAATCAGCCCCAGCATTTT; CDR3: CASSQGQGNNQPQHF; J: TRBJ1-5; size: .; D: TRBD1; V: TRBV2
DNA: TGTGCCAGCAGTTATGGGACAGCTTCTAACTATGGCTACACCTTC; CDR3: CASSYGTASNYGYTF; J: TRBJ1-2; size: .; D: TRBD1; V: TRBV6-5
DNA: TGTGCCAGCAGTTACGCGTCTCCCCGCACAGATACGCAGTATTTT; CDR3: CASSYASPRTDTQYF; J: TRBJ2-3; size: .; D: .; V: TRBV6-5
DNA: TGTGCCAGCAGCCTTCGGGAGCATTACGAGCAGTACTTC; CDR3: CASSLREHYEQYF; J: TRBJ2-7; size: .; D: .; V: TRBV3-1/TRBV3-2
DNA: TGTGCCAGTAGTAGACTAGCGGGAGGGTCCTACGAGCAGTACTTC; CDR3: CASSRLAGGSYEQYF; J: TRBJ2-7; size: .; D: TRBD2; V: TRBV19
DNA: TGTGCCAGCAGTACGCGGACAGGGACACCCCTCCACTTT; CDR3: CASSTRTGTPLHF; J: TRBJ1-6; size: .; D: TRBD1; V: TRBV27
DNA: TGTGCCAGCAGCGGCCTACTGGGGGGGCTAGGGGCCAACGTCCTGACTTTC; CDR3: CASSGLLGGLGANVLTF; J: TRBJ2-6; size: .; D: .; V: TRBV5-6
DNA: TGTGCCAGCAGACGAGGACAGGGGGGTCAGCCCCAGCATTTT; CDR3: CASRRGQGGQPQHF; J: TRBJ1-5; size: .; D: TRBD1; V: TRBV6-5
DNA: TGTGCCAGCAGCTTGGTACCGACAGGGGGATTGAACACTGAAGCTTTCTTT; CDR3: CASSLVPTGGLNTEAFF; J: TRBJ1-1; size: .; D: TRBD1; V: TRBV7-3
DNA: TGTGCCAGCAGCCTAACCGACAGGGGGAATCAGCCCCAGCATTTT; CDR3: CASSLTDRGNQPQHF; J: TRBJ1-5; size: .; D: TRBD1; V: TRBV7-9
DNA: TGTGCCAGCAGTTACTCCTCAACCTCGGGCTACGAGCAGTACTTC; CDR3: CASSYSSTSGYEQYF; J: TRBJ2-7; size: .; D: .; V: TRBV6-2/TRBV6-3
DNA: TGTGCCAGCAGCTTAGGGACTAGCGGGAGGGTTTACGGTGAGCAGTTCTTC; CDR3: CASSLGTSGRVYGEQFF; J: TRBJ2-1; size: once; D: TRBD2; V: TRBV11-2
DNA: TGTGCCAGCAGCTTATACCTAGCGGGAGTGGTGGAGACCCAGTACTTC; CDR3: CASSLYLAGVVETQYF; J: TRBJ2-5; size: .; D: TRBD2; V: TRBV5-8
DNA: TGTGCCAGCAGTTGGGACAGGGGTAGCGATGAGCAGTTCTTC; CDR3: CASSWDRGSDEQFF; J: TRBJ2-1; size: .; D: TRBD1; V: TRBV6-4
DNA: TGTGCCAGCTCACCGACAGCTACTACAGATACGCAGTATTTT; CDR3: CASSPTATTDTQYF; J: TRBJ2-3; size: .; D: .; V: TRBV18
DNA: TGTGCCAGTACCGGGACAGGGTCCTTCAGTCCCCAGCATTTT; CDR3: CASTGTGSFSPQHF; J: TRBJ1-5; size: .; D: TRBD1; V: TRBV19
DNA: TGTGCCAGCAGCCCTAGCGGGATCCCCTACGAGCAGTACTTC; CDR3: CASSPSGIPYEQYF; J: TRBJ2-7; size: few; D: TRBD2; V: TRBV7-9
DNA: TGTGCCAGCAGCCCCGACAGGATCTATGGCTACACCTTC; CDR3: CASSPDRIYGYTF; J: TRBJ1-2; size: .; D: .; V: TRBV7-9
DNA: TGTGCCAGCAGTTTACGGGGCACAGATACGCAGTATTTT; CDR3: CASSLRGTDTQYF; J: TRBJ2-3; size: .; D: .; V: TRBV12-3/TRBV12-4
DNA: TGTGCCAGCAGTCGACAGGGATCAGGCAAAAACATTCAGTACTTC; CDR3: CASSRQGSGKNIQYF; J: TRBJ2-4; size: .; D: TRBD1; V: TRBV7-2
DNA: TGTGCCAGCAGCTTATACACAGATACGCAGTATTTT; CDR3: CASSLYTDTQYF; J: TRBJ2-3; size: .; D: .; V: TRBV7-2